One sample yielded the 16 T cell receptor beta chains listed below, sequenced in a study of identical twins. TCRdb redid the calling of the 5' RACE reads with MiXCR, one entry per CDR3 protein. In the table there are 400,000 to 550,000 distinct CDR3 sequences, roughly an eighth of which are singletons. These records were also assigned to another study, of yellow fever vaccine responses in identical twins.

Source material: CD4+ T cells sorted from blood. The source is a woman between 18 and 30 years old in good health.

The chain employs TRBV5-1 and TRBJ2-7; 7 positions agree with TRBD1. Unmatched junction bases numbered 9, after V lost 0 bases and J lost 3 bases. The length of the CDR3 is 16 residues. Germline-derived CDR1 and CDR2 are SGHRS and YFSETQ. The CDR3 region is CASSLGSQGPFYEQYF. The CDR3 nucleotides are TGCGCCAGCAGCTTGGGCTCACAGGGGCCCTTCTACGAGCAGTACTTC.

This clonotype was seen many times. The DNA for the CDR3 is TGTGCCAGCAGACCCAACAAGGAAAACATTCAGTACTTC. It encodes CASRPNKENIQYF. This rearrangement joins TRBV12-3 or TRBV12-4 to TRBJ2-4; unclear D gene. With 6 bases removed from V and 5 bases from J, the gap between germline ends came to 11 bases. The CDR3 contains 13 residues.

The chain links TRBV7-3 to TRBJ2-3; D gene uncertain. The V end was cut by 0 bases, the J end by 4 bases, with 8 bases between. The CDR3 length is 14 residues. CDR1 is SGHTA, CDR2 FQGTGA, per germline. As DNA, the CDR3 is TGTGCCAGCAGCTTAACCCGTTTCCCAGATACGCAGTATTTT. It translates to CASSLTRFPDTQYF.

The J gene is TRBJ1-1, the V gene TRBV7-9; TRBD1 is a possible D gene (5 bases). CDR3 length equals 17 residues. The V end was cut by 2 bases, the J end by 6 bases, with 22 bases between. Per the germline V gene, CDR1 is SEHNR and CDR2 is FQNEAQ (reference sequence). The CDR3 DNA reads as TGTGCCAGCAGCTTAAGATCTTCGGGCGTGGGGGTCTCTGAAGCTTTCTTT. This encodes CASSLRSSGVGVSEAFF.

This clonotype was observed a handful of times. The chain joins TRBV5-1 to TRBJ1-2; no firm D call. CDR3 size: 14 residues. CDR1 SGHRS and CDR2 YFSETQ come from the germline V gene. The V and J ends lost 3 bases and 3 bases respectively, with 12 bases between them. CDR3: CASSYDSGHYGYTF. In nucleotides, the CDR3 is TGCGCCAGCAGCTACGACTCAGGTCACTATGGCTACACCTTC. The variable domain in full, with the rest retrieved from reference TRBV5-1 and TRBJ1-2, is KAGVTQTPRYLIKTRGQQVTLSCSPISGHRSVSWYQQTPGQGLQFLFEYFSETQRNKGNFPGRFSGRQFSNSRSEMNVSTLELGDSALYLCASSYDSGHYGYTFGSGTRLTVV.

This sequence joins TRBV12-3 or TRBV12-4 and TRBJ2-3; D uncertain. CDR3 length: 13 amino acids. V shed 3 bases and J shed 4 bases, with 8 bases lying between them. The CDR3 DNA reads TGTGCCAGCAGTTTCTTGGCGGCAGATACGCAGTATTTT. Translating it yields CASSFLAADTQYF.

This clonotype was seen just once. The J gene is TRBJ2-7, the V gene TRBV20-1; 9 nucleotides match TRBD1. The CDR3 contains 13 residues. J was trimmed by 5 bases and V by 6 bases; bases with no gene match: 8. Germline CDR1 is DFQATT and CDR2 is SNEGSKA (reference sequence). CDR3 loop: CSAQGQGDDEQYF. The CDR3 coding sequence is TGCAGTGCGCAGGGACAGGGTGATGACGAGCAGTACTTC.

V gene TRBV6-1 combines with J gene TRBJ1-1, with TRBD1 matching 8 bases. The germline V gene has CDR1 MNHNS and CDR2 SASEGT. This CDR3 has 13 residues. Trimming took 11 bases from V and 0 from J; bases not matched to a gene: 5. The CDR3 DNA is TGTGCCGGACAGGGACTAATGAACACTGAAGCTTTCTTT. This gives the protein CAGQGLMNTEAFF.

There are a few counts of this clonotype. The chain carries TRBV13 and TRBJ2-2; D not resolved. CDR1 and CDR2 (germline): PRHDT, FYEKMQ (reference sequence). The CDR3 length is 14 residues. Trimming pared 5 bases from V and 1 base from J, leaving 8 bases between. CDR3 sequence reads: CASSAPVNTGELFF. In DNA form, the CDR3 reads TGTGCCAGCAGCGCTCCGGTGAACACCGGGGAGCTGTTTTTT.

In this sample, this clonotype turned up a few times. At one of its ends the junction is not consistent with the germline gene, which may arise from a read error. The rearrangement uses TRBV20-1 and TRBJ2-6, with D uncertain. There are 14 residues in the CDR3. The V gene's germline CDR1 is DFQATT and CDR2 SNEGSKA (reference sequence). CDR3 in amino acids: CSARVLSGANVLTF. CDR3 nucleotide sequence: TGCAGTGCGAGAGTCCTATCTGGGGCCAACGTCCTGACTTTC.

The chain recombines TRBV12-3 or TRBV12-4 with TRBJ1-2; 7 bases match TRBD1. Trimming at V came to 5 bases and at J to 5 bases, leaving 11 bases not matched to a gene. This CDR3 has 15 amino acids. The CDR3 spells CASSPQTGLLYGYTF. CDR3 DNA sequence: TGTGCCAGCAGTCCGCAGACAGGGCTATTGTATGGCTACACCTTC.

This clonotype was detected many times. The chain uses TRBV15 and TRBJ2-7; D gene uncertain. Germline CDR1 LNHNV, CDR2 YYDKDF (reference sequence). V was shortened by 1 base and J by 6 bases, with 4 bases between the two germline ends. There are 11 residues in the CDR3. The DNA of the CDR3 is TGTGCCACCAGCAGAGGTCCCGAGCAGTACTTC. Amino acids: CATSRGPEQYF.

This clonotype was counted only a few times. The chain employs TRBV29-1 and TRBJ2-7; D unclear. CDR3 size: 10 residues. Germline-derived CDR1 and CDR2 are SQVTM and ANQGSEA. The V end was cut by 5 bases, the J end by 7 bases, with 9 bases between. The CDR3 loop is CSVRVAEQYF. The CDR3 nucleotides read TGCAGCGTTAGGGTTGCGGAGCAGTACTTC.

CDR3 coding DNA: TGCGCCAGCAGCCAAGATGGGAGCGGGAGCAGCGAGCAGTACTTC. It yields the protein CASSQDGSGSSEQYF. The rearrangement links TRBV4-3 to TRBJ2-7, with TRBD2 identical over 8 bases. The CDR3 contains 15 residues. V shed 0 bases, J shed 6 bases, and the junction held 7 bases outside the gene matches. Germline V lookup: CDR1 LGHNA, CDR2 YSLEER.

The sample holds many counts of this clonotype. The CDR3 sequence: CASSRSGTSGTYEQYF. The CDR3 DNA reads TGTGCCAGCAGCCGTTCCGGGACTAGCGGTACCTACGAGCAGTACTTC. The chain employs TRBV4-2 and TRBJ2-7; TRBD2 aligns across 11 bases. J lost 2 bases, V lost 4 bases, and 7 bases had no gene match. CDR1 and CDR2 from the germline V gene are LGHNA and YNFKEQ. This CDR3 is built from 16 residues.

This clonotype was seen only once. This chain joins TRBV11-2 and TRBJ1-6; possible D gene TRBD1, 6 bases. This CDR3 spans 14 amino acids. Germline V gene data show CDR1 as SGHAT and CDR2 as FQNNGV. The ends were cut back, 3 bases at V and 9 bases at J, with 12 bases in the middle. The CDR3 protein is CASSFLQGASPLHF. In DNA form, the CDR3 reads TGTGCCAGCAGCTTTCTACAGGGTGCTTCACCCCTCCACTTT. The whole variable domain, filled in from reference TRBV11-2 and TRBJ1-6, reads EAGVAQSPRYKIIEKRQSVAFWCNPISGHATLYWYQQILGQGPKLLIQFQNNGVVDDSQLPKDRFSAERLKGVDSTLKIQPAKLEDSAVYLCASSFLQGASPLHFGNGTRLTVT.